This is a list of T cell receptor beta chains from one sample in a study of vaccination and CD4 T cells after COVID-19. The antigens these receptors bind are not known. Each CDR3 protein gets one entry after TCRdb re-called the PCR reads with MiXCR. The profile shows tens of thousands of distinct CDR3 sequences, more than 40% of them singletons. The sequencing used CD4+ T cells from blood, cultured in vitro, collected before SARS-CoV-2 vaccination. Receptor source: a human donor who received a COVID-19 vaccine. Both conserved end residues are trimmed from each CDR3.

v_gene: TRBV29-1; j_gene: TRBJ1-1; CDR3aa: SVPGQGGTEAF
v_gene: TRBV18; j_gene: TRBJ2-6; CDR3aa: ASSPPDEGANVLT
v_gene: TRBV7-3; j_gene: TRBJ2-3; CDR3aa: ASSLGRGASSTDTQY
v_gene: TRBV6-1; j_gene: TRBJ2-5; CDR3aa: ASTSDGGARETQY
v_gene: TRBV19; j_gene: TRBJ1-1; CDR3aa: ASSIDRVYTEAF
v_gene: TRBV6-2/TRBV6-3; j_gene: TRBJ2-7; CDR3aa: ASDRQGESYEQY
v_gene: TRBV6-5; j_gene: TRBJ2-1; CDR3aa: ASSYSSGFDNEQF
v_gene: TRBV12-3/TRBV12-4; j_gene: TRBJ2-5; CDR3aa: ASSSSRETQY
v_gene: TRBV20-1; j_gene: TRBJ2-2; CDR3aa: SARADRGGGELF
v_gene: TRBV3-1; j_gene: TRBJ1-1; CDR3aa: ASSPYGTGRNTEAF
v_gene: TRBV12-3/TRBV12-4; j_gene: TRBJ1-1; CDR3aa: ASSSRGGRAENTEAF